This T cell receptor beta chain was profiled in a study of tumor T cells in aggressive B-cell lymphoma. The protocol was immunoSEQ multiplex PCR, while the TCRdb copy is restricted to in-frame clones and leaves out a portion. The repertoire holds 5,100 or so clones, with roughly 88% as singletons. The CDR3 loop spans 14 amino acids. In germline, CDR1 is SGHDN, CDR2 FVKESK. V was pared by 5 bases and J by 3 bases, with 12 bases between. Sequencing input: tumor tissue. This chain uses TRBV14 with TRBJ2-3, with TRBD1 as a possible D gene (5 bases). This clonotype originated in an adult with diffuse large B cell lymphoma. The CDR3 region is CASSYRWGTDTQYF. CDR3 in DNA: TGTGCCAGCAGCTACAGGTGGGGTACAGATACGCAGTATTTT. Full variable domain (missing parts from reference TRBV14 and TRBJ2-3): EAGVTQFPSHSVIEKGQTVTLRCDPISGHDNLYWYRRVMGKEIKFLLHFVKESKQDESGMPNNRFLAERTGGTYSTLKVQPAELEDSGVYFCASSYRWGTDTQYFGPGTRLTVL.